The present TCR beta chain was sequenced within a study of control samples from healthy donors and cancer patients. Sequenced by immunoSEQ multiplex PCR; TCRdb stores in-frame clones only, minus some. The repertoire holds 160,000 or so clones, 92% seen once, with 0.55% to 0.7% in the top ten. With 2 bases clipped from V and 8 bases from J, the junction kept 4 bases outside the gene matches. The CDR3 is made up of 15 amino acids. The germline V gene encodes CDR1 MNHNS and CDR2 SASEGT. The sample was blood. The receptor comes from a woman aged 30 to 39 in good health. This rearrangement joins TRBV6-1 to TRBJ1-6; 9 bases agree with TRBD1. CDR3 DNA: TGTGCCAGCAGTGAATCGACAGGGGGAGATTCACCCCTCCACTTT. This translates into CASSESTGGDSPLHF.